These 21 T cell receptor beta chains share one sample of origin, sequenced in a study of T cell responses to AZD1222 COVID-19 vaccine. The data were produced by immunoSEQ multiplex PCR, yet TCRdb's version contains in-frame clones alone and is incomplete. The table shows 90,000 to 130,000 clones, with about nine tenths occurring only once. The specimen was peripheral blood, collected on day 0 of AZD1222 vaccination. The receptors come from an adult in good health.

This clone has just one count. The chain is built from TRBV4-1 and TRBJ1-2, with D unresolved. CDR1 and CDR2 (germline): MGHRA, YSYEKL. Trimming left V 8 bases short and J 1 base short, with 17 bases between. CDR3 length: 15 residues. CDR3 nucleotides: TGCGCCAGCCACGGGATTACAGCCTATAACTATGGCTACACCTTC. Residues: CASHGITAYNYGYTF.

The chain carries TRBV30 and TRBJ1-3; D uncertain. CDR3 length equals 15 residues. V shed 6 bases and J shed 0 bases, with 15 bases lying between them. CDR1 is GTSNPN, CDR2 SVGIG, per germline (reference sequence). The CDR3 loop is CACSLKLLSGNTIYF. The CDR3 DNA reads TGTGCCTGTTCACTGAAACTACTCTCTGGAAACACCATATATTTT.

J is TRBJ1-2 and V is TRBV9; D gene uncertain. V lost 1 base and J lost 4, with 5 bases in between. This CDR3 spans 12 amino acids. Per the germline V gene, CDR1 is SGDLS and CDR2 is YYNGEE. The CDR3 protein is CASSVNSYGYTF. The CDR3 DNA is TGTGCCAGCAGCGTAAACAGCTATGGCTACACCTTC.

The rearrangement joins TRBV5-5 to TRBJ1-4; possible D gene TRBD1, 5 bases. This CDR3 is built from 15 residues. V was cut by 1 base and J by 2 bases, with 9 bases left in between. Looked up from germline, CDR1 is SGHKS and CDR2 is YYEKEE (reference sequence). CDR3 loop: CASSLWGDTNEKLFF. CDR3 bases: TGTGCCAGCAGCTTGTGGGGGGACACTAATGAAAAACTGTTTTTT.

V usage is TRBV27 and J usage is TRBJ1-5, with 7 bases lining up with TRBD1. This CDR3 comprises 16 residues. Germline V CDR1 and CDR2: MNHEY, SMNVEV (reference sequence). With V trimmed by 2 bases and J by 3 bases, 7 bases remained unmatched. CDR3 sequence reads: CASSLTAGGNNQPQHF. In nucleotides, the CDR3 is TGTGCCAGCAGTTTAACGGCAGGGGGAAACAATCAGCCCCAGCATTTT.

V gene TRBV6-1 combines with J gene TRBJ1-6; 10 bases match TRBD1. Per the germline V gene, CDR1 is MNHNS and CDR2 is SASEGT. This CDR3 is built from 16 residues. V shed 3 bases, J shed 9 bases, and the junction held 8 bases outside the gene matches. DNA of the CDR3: TGTGCCAGCAGTGACGGGGACAGGGGAGTGGGTTCACCCCTCCACTTT. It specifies CASSDGDRGVGSPLHF.

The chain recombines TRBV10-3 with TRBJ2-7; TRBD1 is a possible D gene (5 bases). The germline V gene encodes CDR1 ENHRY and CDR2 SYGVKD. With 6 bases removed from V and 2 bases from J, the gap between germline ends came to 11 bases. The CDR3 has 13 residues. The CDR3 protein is CAIRRGHTYEQYF. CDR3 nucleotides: TGTGCCATCAGAAGGGGTCACACCTACGAGCAGTACTTC.

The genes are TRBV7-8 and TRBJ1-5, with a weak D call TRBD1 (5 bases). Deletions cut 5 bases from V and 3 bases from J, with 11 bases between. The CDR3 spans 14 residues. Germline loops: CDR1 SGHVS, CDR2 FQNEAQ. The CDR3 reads CASSHWGYNQPQHF. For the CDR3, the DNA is TGTGCCAGCAGCCATTGGGGGTACAATCAGCCCCAGCATTTT.

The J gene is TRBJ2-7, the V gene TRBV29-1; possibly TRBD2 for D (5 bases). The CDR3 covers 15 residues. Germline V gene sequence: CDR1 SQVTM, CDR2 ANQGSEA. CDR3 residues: CSVKGGRFLYYEQYF. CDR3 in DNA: TGCAGTGTCAAGGGTGGGAGATTCCTTTACTACGAGCAGTACTTC.

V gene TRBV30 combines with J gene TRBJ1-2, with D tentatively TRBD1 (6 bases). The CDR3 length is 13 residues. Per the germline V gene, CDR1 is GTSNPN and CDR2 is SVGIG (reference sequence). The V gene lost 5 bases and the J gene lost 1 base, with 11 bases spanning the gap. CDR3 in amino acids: CAWYRANNYGYTF. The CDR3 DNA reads TGTGCCTGGTACAGGGCTAATAACTATGGCTACACCTTC.

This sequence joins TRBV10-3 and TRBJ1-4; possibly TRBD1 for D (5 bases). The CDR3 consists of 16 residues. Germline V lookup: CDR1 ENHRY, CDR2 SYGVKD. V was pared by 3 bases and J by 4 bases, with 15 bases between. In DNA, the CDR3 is TGTGCCATCAGTGATCCCGGAACAGGTGTTAATGAAAAACTGTTTTTT. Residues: CAISDPGTGVNEKLFF.

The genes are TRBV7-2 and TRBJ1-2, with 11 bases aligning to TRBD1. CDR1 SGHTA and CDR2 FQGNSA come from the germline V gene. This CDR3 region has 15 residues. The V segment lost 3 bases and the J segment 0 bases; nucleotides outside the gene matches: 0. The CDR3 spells CASSLGQGANYGYTF. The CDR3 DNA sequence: TGTGCCAGCAGCTTGGGACAGGGGGCTAACTATGGCTACACCTTC.

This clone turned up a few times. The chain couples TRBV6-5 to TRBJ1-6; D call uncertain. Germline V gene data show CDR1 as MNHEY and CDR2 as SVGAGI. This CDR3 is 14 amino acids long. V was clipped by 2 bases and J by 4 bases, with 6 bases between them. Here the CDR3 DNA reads TGTGCCAGCAGTTACAAAAGTTATAATTCACCCCTCCACTTT. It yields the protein CASSYKSYNSPLHF.

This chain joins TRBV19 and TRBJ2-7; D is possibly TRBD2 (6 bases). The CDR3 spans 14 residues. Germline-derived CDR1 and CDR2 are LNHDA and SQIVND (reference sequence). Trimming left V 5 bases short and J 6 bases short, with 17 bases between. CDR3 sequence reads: CASSLAGGGGEQYF. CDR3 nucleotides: TGTGCCAGTAGTTTGGCCGGGGGAGGCGGCGAGCAGTACTTC.

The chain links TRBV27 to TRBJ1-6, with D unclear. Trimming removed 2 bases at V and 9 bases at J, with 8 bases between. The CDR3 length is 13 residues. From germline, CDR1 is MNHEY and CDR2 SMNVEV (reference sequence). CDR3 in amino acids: CASSLASASPLHF. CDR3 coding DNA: TGTGCCAGCAGTTTAGCCAGTGCTTCACCCCTCCACTTT.

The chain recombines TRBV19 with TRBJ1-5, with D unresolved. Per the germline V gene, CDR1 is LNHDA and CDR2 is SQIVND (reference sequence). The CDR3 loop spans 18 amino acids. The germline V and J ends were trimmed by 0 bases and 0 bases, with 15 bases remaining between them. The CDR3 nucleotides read TGTGCCAGTAGTATAGAGAGTCCGGGGATTTATAGCAATCAGCCCCAGCATTTT. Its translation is CASSIESPGIYSNQPQHF.

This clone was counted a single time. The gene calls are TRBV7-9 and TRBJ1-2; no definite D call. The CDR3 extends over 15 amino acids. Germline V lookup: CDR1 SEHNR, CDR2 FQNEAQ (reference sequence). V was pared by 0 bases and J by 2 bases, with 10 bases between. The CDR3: CASSLAYTTNYGYTF. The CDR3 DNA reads TGTGCCAGCAGCTTAGCGTACACCACGAACTATGGCTACACCTTC. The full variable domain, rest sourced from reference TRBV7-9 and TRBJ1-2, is DTGVSQNPRHKITKRGQNVTFRCDPISEHNRLYWYRQTLGQGPEFLTYFQNEAQLEKSRLLSDRFSAERPKGSFSTLEIQRTEQGDSAMYLCASSLAYTTNYGYTFGSGTRLTVV.

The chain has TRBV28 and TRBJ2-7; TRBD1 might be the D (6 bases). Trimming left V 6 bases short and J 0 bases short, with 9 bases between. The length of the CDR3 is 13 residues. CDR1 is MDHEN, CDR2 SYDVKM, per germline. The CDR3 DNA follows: TGTGCCAGCAGCTGGGACATCTCCTACGAGCAGTACTTC. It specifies CASSWDISYEQYF.

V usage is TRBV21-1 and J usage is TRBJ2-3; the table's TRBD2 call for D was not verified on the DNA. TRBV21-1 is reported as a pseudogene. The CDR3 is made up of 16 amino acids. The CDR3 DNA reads TGTGCCAGCAGCAAAGTTCTCGACTCTGGCACAGATACGCAGTATTTT. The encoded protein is CASSKVLDSGTDTQYF.

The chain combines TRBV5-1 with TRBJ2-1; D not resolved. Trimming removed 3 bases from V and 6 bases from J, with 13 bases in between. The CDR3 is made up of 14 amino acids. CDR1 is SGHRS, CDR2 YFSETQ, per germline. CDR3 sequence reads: CASSYHQSGNEQFF. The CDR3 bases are TGCGCCAGCAGCTACCATCAATCGGGCAATGAGCAGTTCTTC.

The CDR3 DNA sequence: TGTGCCAGCAGCTCGACCCTAGCGGGGATCTACAATGAGCAGTTCTTC. It encodes CASSSTLAGIYNEQFF. The genes are TRBV11-2 and TRBJ2-1; 9 nucleotides align to TRBD2. This CDR3 is 16 amino acids long. The V gene end was trimmed by 4 bases and the J gene end by 3 bases; junction bases not matched to a gene: 7. Germline assignment: CDR1 SGHAT and CDR2 FQNNGV.